The next 8 T cell receptor beta chains were all read from a single sample in a study of T cell repertoires in cytomegalovirus infection. What these receptors recognize is not known. MiXCR was run by TCRdb on the reads, yielding one entry per CDR3 protein. Of 650,000 to 850,000 distinct CDR3 sequences in the sample, 25% to 35% were seen once. The sample here was cultured CD8+ T cells from PBMCs, taken from culture after CMV antigen stimulation. These receptors were obtained from a human donor in good health (CMV status not recorded). Some clones in this sample may be carry-over from other donors' samples.

This clonotype has a count of ten or more. V and J are TRBV7-6 and TRBJ1-2; possible D gene TRBD1, 5 bases. V was clipped by 5 bases and J by 5 bases, with 15 bases between them. Germline loops: CDR1 SGHVS, CDR2 FNYEAQ. The CDR3 has 14 amino acids. The CDR3 DNA is TGTGCCAGCAGCCCCGGAGGGGCTTTGTATGGCTACACCTTC. Translating it yields CASSPGGALYGYTF.

This clonotype was seen ten or more times. This sequence joins TRBV7-6 and TRBJ2-2, with 8 bases fitting TRBD2. The length of the CDR3 is 18 residues. The trim removed 0 bases at V and 4 bases at J, leaving 10 bases unmatched. CDR1 is SGHVS, CDR2 FNYEAQ, per germline. The CDR3 reads CASSLAPRGSGGTGELFF. The CDR3 DNA reads as TGTGCCAGCAGCTTAGCCCCTCGGGGAAGCGGGGGCACCGGGGAGCTGTTTTTT.

For this clonotype: Given a much more abundant clone one base away, this may be a read error. V is TRBV5-4 and J is TRBJ2-4; 8 positions agree with TRBD2. CDR1 and CDR2 from the germline V gene are SGHNT and YYREEE (reference sequence). This CDR3 is 17 amino acids long. The CDR3 loop reads CACSSGGNAVQGNIQYF. CDR3 DNA sequence: TGTGCCTGCAGCTCGGGGGGGAATGCGGTACAGGGAAACATTCAGTACTTC.

The chain uses TRBV11-3 and TRBJ2-1, with 10 bases fitting TRBD2. V lost 0 bases to trimming and J lost 10 bases; unmatched junction nucleotides: 12. CDR3 length: 17 residues. Germline V gives CDR1 SGHNT, CDR2 YENEEA. The CDR3 DNA reads as TGTGCCAGCAGCTTAGAAACCAATCGAGCGGGGGGGGAGGAGCAGTTCTTC. Residues: CASSLETNRAGGEEQFF.

The chain uses TRBV27 and TRBJ1-6; 11 nucleotides align to TRBD1. Per the germline V gene, CDR1 is MNHEY and CDR2 is SMNVEV (reference sequence). This CDR3 is 14 amino acids long. J gave up 10 bases and V 3 bases, and 2 bases lay outside the gene matches. The CDR3 nucleotides read TGTGCCAGCAGTTTTGGGACAGGGGGGTCACCCCTCCACTTT. Translating gives CASSFGTGGSPLHF.

The J gene is TRBJ2-2, the V gene TRBV7-8; D unresolved. Trimming cost V 1 base and J 5 bases, with 20 bases left between them. The CDR3 runs 18 residues. Per the germline V gene, CDR1 is SGHVS and CDR2 is FQNEAQ. The CDR3 region is CASSLGVGSLGKTGELFF. For the CDR3, the DNA is TGTGCCAGCAGCTTAGGGGTAGGATCCCTGGGGAAGACCGGGGAGCTGTTTTTT.

This chain joins TRBV7-8 and TRBJ1-1; tentative D call: TRBD1 (5 bases). The CDR3 consists of 13 residues. The germline V gene encodes CDR1 SGHVS and CDR2 FQNEAQ. The V end lost 7 bases, the J end lost 7 bases, and 16 bases lay between the germline ends. The CDR3 bases are TGTGCCAGCAACTCCTCAGGGAGCGGTGAAGCTTTCTTT. This encodes CASNSSGSGEAFF.

This rearrangement joins TRBV7-6 to TRBJ1-1, with D hard to call. The V gene lost 1 base and the J gene lost 0 bases, with 12 bases spanning the gap. The CDR3 spans 16 residues. Germline V lookup: CDR1 SGHVS, CDR2 FNYEAQ. CDR3 bases: TGTGCCAGCAGCTTAGGGGTCCTGGATGTGAACACTGAAGCTTTCTTT. The encoded protein is CASSLGVLDVNTEAFF.